The entry below gives a single TCR beta chain sequence along with its context. The antigen is unknown. The data were obtained in a study of cytomegalovirus exposure and HLA in healthy donors. Healthy individuals who donated bone marrow served as the donors. Donors were nominally healthy when sampled, though unrecorded immune exposures were likely. The primer mix had 60 Vbeta and 13 Jbeta primers. Data came from immunoSEQ multiplex PCR; TCRdb stores just in-frame clones and leaves some out. The top ten clones hold roughly 2.3% of a sample with about 78,000 clones, 84% of them seen once. The CDR3 runs 17 residues. After removal of 3 bases from V and 7 bases from J, the junction contained 14 bases not matched to a gene. CDR1 KGHSH and CDR2 LQKENI come from the germline V gene. Study-level points and caveats: Presence/absence analyses treated sequencing depth as roughly uniform across donors. Productive rates of about 90% or about 30% were seen for most TCR beta V segments in an earlier analysis.

Sequenced input: PBMCs. The chain combines TRBV18 with TRBJ1-5; 8 positions agree with TRBD1. The clonotype originates from a woman between 50 and 59 years old in good health and CMV-seronegative. For the CDR3, the DNA is TGTGCCAGCTCACCTGGACAGGGAGGGTCTTTTGGCCAGCCCCAGCATTTT. Translated: CASSPGQGGSFGQPQHF.